The 19 T cell receptor beta chains below were found in one sample sequenced in a study of T cells in Graves' hyperthyroidism and ophthalmopathy. What was amplified from RNA transcripts were TCR beta CDR3 regions. First-round RT-PCR targeting the TCR CDR3 was performed with the HTBI primer set. TCRdb processed the multiplex PCR reads anew with MiXCR; each CDR3 protein has one entry. The table shows fewer than 300,000 distinct CDR3 sequences, with about 15% occurring only once. The specimen sequenced was blood. These receptors were obtained from a woman aged 50 to 60 with Graves' hyperthyroidism that later progressed to Graves' ophthalmopathy.

This clonotype was counted many times. The gene calls are TRBV6-1 and TRBJ2-1, with D possibly TRBD2 on 6 matching bases. The CDR3 is 12 residues long. Trimming cost V 7 bases and J 8 bases, with 12 bases left between them. Germline V gives CDR1 MNHNS, CDR2 SASEGT. CDR3: CASTVLADEQFF. Written as DNA, the CDR3 is TGTGCCAGCACCGTACTAGCCGATGAGCAGTTCTTC.

This clonotype showed up many times. The J gene is TRBJ1-1, the V gene TRBV18; D is perhaps TRBD1 (6 bases). V shed 1 base and J shed 3 bases, with 12 bases lying between them. There are 15 residues in the CDR3. The germline V gene encodes CDR1 KGHSH and CDR2 LQKENI. DNA for the CDR3: TGTGCCAGCTCACCACGTCAGGGGTTTGACACTGAAGCTTTCTTT. Translating it yields CASSPRQGFDTEAFF. Full variable domain (outside the CDR3, taken from reference TRBV18 and TRBJ1-1): NAGVMQNPRHLVRRRGQEARLRCSPMKGHSHVYWYRQLPEEGLKFMVYLQKENIIDESGMPKERFSAEFPKEGPSILRIQQVVRGDSAAYFCASSPRQGFDTEAFFGQGTRLTVV.

In its sample, this clonotype was seen many times. The V gene is TRBV10-3, the J gene TRBJ2-3, with TRBD2 matching over 7 bases. This CDR3 region has 14 residues. After removal of 3 bases from V and 2 bases from J, the junction contained 2 bases not matched to a gene. CDR1 ENHRY and CDR2 SYGVKD come from the germline V gene. The chain's CDR3 is CAISDGTTTDTQYF. The CDR3 DNA follows: TGTGCCATCAGTGACGGGACTACCACAGATACGCAGTATTTT.

This clonotype was seen ten or more times. The rearrangement links TRBV20-1 to TRBJ2-2; D is unclear. This CDR3 spans 14 amino acids. Germline CDR1 is DFQATT and CDR2 is SNEGSKA (reference sequence). V lost 1 base and J 3 bases, leaving 9 bases between the germline ends. The CDR3 DNA sequence: TGCAGTGCTAGAGTGGGCACCCACACCGGGGAGCTGTTTTTT. It is translated as CSARVGTHTGELFF.

Comments on this clonotype: This could be a read error, since a much larger clone is one nucleotide away. The chain joins TRBV12-5 to TRBJ2-1; D is unclear. The J call is in doubt because the DNA end fits TRBJ2-7 better. This CDR3 is built from 11 residues. CDR1 is LGHNT, CDR2 FRNRAP, per germline. The CDR3 DNA reads TGTGCTAGTGGCCTCAGGAATGAGCAGTACTTC. Its translation: CASGLRNEQYF.

This clonotype was counted ten times or more. CDR3: CASRIPPGQLNYGYTF. The CDR3 DNA is TGTGCCAGCAGGATCCCCCCCGGACAGCTTAACTATGGCTACACCTTC. The chain carries TRBV6-1 and TRBJ1-2; a weak D match, TRBD1 (6 bases). The germline V gene encodes CDR1 MNHNS and CDR2 SASEGT. V lost 6 bases and J 1 base, leaving 18 bases between the germline ends. The CDR3 is 16 amino acids.

This clonotype was detected ten times or more. The V gene is TRBV6-1, the J gene TRBJ1-5; D gene uncertain. The V end was cut by 8 bases, the J end by 1 base, with 15 bases between. CDR3 length: 15 residues. Germline V gene data show CDR1 as MNHNS and CDR2 as SASEGT. The CDR3 reads CASSRDLGSNQPQHF. Here the CDR3 DNA reads TGTGCCAGCTCCCGTGATTTGGGGAGCAATCAGCCCCAGCATTTT.

The V gene is TRBV9, the J gene TRBJ2-6, with 7 positions matching TRBD1. Germline lookup yields CDR1 SGDLS and CDR2 YYNGEE. CDR3 size: 17 residues. V trimming: 1 base; J trimming: 4 bases; junction bases outside the gene matches: 8. The chain's CDR3 is CASSVRQGESGANVLTF. The CDR3 region has the DNA TGTGCCAGCAGCGTAAGACAGGGTGAATCCGGGGCCAACGTCCTGACTTTC.

This clonotype was seen at least ten times. The chain links TRBV18 to TRBJ2-2; D not certain. V lost 4 bases and J lost 0, with 12 bases in between. In germline, CDR1 is KGHSH, CDR2 LQKENI. The CDR3 is 16 amino acids. CDR3 region: CASSRTLMANTGELFF. CDR3 sequence (DNA): TGTGCCAGCTCACGGACCTTAATGGCGAACACCGGGGAGCTGTTTTTT. The variable domain in full, completed from reference TRBV18 and TRBJ2-2, reads NAGVMQNPRHLVRRRGQEARLRCSPMKGHSHVYWYRQLPEEGLKFMVYLQKENIIDESGMPKERFSAEFPKEGPSILRIQQVVRGDSAAYFCASSRTLMANTGELFFGEGSRLTVL.

This clonotype was observed many times. V gene TRBV6-1 combines with J gene TRBJ1-1; no definite D call. The V end was cut by 5 bases, the J end by 3 bases, with 10 bases between. The CDR3 covers 13 residues. Germline V lookup: CDR1 MNHNS, CDR2 SASEGT. The CDR3 nucleotides are TGTGCCAGCAGTTATCCAGGCGACACTGAAGCTTTCTTT. Translating it yields CASSYPGDTEAFF.

Ten or more counts support this clonotype. This chain connects TRBV12-3 or TRBV12-4 to TRBJ1-1; no clear D. The ends were cut back, 7 bases at V and 2 bases at J, with 8 bases in the middle. The CDR3 length is 12 residues. CDR3 loop: CASTNSNTEAFF. CDR3 DNA sequence: TGTGCCAGCACAAACTCAAACACTGAAGCTTTCTTT.

The chain has TRBV13 and TRBJ2-1, with no clear D. Germline CDR1 reads PRHDT; CDR2 reads FYEKMQ (reference sequence). V was pared by 2 bases and J by 7 bases, with 6 bases between. This CDR3 comprises 12 residues. CDR3 bases: TGTGCCAGCAGCTTACGGTCGAATGAGCAGTTCTTC. The encoded protein is CASSLRSNEQFF. The variable domain in full, completed from reference TRBV13 and TRBJ2-1, reads AAGVIQSPRHLIKEKRETATLKCYPIPRHDTVYWYQQGPGQDPQFLISFYEKMQSDKGSIPDRFSAQQFSDYHSELNMSSLELGDSALYFCASSLRSNEQFFGPGTRLTVL.

This clonotype was detected a few times. The V call is TRBV5-1, the J call TRBJ2-7; the match to TRBD2 covers 7 bases. This CDR3 comprises 16 residues. Germline CDR1 is SGHRS and CDR2 is YFSETQ. V was pared by 0 bases and J by 3 bases, with 9 bases of the junction left unmatched. CDR3 sequence: CASSLAEVSGDYEQYF. The CDR3 coding sequence is TGCGCCAGCAGCTTGGCCGAAGTCAGCGGGGACTACGAGCAGTACTTC.

This clonotype was counted at least ten times. The V and J genes are TRBV19 and TRBJ2-3, with a tentative D call TRBD2 (5 bases). V lost 6 bases to trimming and J lost 5 bases, with 15 bases between them. The germline V gene has CDR1 LNHDA and CDR2 SQIVND (reference sequence). This CDR3 is built from 14 residues. CDR3 amino acids: CASSPRKAGDTQYF. The CDR3 bases are TGTGCCAGTAGCCCGAGGAAGGCGGGAGATACGCAGTATTTT.

V and J are TRBV24-1 and TRBJ2-7, with D perhaps matching TRBD1 (6 bases). Looked up from germline, CDR1 is KGHDR and CDR2 is SFDVKD. Trimming took off 3 bases at V and 2 bases at J, with 13 bases between the two ends. There are 15 residues in the CDR3. The DNA for the CDR3 is TGTGCCACCAGTGATCGGGCAGGGGCTACCTACGAGCAGTACTTC. Residues: CATSDRAGATYEQYF.

The table lists this clonotype with many counts. V is TRBV27 and J is TRBJ1-5; no reliable D call. V lost 4 bases, J lost 5 bases, and 12 bases lay in between. Germline assignment: CDR1 MNHEY and CDR2 SMNVEV (reference sequence). This CDR3 has 14 residues. The DNA of the CDR3 is TGTGCCAGCAGTTCGTGGGGTATAGATCAGCCCCAGCATTTT. It specifies CASSSWGIDQPQHF.

This clonotype came up many times. The V gene is TRBV20-1, the J gene TRBJ2-7; D perhaps matches TRBD2 (6 bases). The germline gives CDR1 DFQATT, CDR2 SNEGSKA (reference sequence). V was pared by 2 bases and J by 1 base, with 9 bases between. This CDR3 spans 13 amino acids. The CDR3 DNA reads TGCAGTGCTAGACAGGGAGGATCCTACGAGCAGTACTTC. This codes for CSARQGGSYEQYF.

At least ten counts were recorded for this clonotype. The V gene is TRBV6-2 or TRBV6-3, the J gene TRBJ2-7; D is ambiguous. Looked up from germline, CDR1 is MNHEY and CDR2 is SVGEGT. V was cut by 6 bases and J by 3 bases, with 15 bases left in between. The CDR3 consists of 14 residues. CDR3 region: CASSREGPRYEQYF. The CDR3 nucleotides are TGTGCCAGCAGCCGTGAAGGACCCCGCTACGAGCAGTACTTC.

This clonotype showed up many times. The V call is TRBV12-3 or TRBV12-4, the J call TRBJ1-1; 10 bases fit TRBD1. This CDR3 has 15 residues. The V segment lost 2 bases and the J segment 5 bases; nucleotides outside the gene matches: 5. The DNA of the CDR3 is TGTGCCAGCAGTTTACGGACAGGGGGAAGGACTGAAGCTTTCTTT. This sequence encodes CASSLRTGGRTEAFF.